This TCR beta chain originates from a study of blood T cell repertoires in COVID-19. Background on the study: T cells, B-cell-depleted T cells, or PBMCs supplied cDNA or gDNA.

Participants came from under 30 US areas, aged roughly 18 to 95 years. Exposed volunteers were people who met a COVID-19 case within 2 weeks before study entry. Looked up from germline, CDR1 is SNHLY and CDR2 is FYNNEI. The ends were cut back, 4 bases at V and 6 bases at J, with 13 bases in the middle. CDR3 length: 14 amino acids. Authors' data handling: Nucleated cell number was recorded as an estimate derived from reference gene primer amplification. Method: immunoSEQ multiplex PCR; TCRdb's copy keeps in-frame clones and lacks some. For V, J and clone size, that table is used; D and trimming come from the DNA. The table shows 350,000 to 450,000 clones, with roughly 92% occurring only once.

The chain uses TRBV2 and TRBJ1-5; D unclear. The clonotype was recovered from a woman aged 40 to 50 who had been exposed to COVID-19. The sequencing input was PBMCs or T cells enriched from blood (not recorded which). CDR3 loop: CASSGGQVGQPQHF. CDR3 DNA sequence: TGTGCCAGCAGTGGAGGGCAGGTGGGTCAGCCCCAGCATTTT.